Reported below is one TCR beta chain. Antigen unknown. Assay used: immunoSEQ multiplex PCR; TCRdb lists only in-frame clones, some missing. In the table there are 100,000 to 150,000 clones, 65% to 90% of which are singletons. The CDR3 runs to 12 residues. V gave up 4 bases and J gave up 9 bases; unmatched junction bases: 5. Per germline, CDR1 SQVTM and CDR2 ANQGSEA. No infections or other immune events were documented during collection. The sample comes from a study of identifying expanded T cells in peripheral blood. Whole-study findings and limits: Variance in clone template counts between roughly 2-week samples significantly increased with total template count across all healthy donors. Differentially abundant clones: about 1.2 between replicates, 16.4 at 2 to 3 weeks, 19 to 20 at four.

The sequenced sample was blood. The chain is built from TRBV29-1 and TRBJ2-7; 11 bases agree with TRBD2. This TCR derives from a person aged 18 to 75 in good health. The CDR3 region has the DNA TGCAGCGTTGTTGTTAGCGGGAGGGCGCAGTACTTC. It yields the protein CSVVVSGRAQYF.